The 5 T cell receptor beta chains in this list originate from one sample, sequenced in a study of molecular identifiers for immune sequencing clone quantification. TCRdb re-derived calls from the PCR reads in MiXCR, one entry per CDR3 protein. This table holds 12,000 or so distinct CDR3 sequences, around 18% found once. Sequenced sample: naive CD8+ T cells from blood, with Jurkat cell RNA spiked in. Sample subset: FACS-sorted CD8+CD4-CCR7+CD45RA+ naive T cells. The receptors come from a human donor in good health. Some libraries in this study had Jurkat cell RNA spiked in.

This clonotype qualifies as medium-sized (0.01 to 0.1%). The gene calls are TRBV29-1 and TRBJ2-3; TRBD2 agrees at 8 bases. This CDR3 spans 13 amino acids. The junction had 3 bases not matched to a gene; V was cut back by 7 bases and J by 0 bases. The germline CDR1 and CDR2 sequences are SQVTM and ANQGSEA. The chain's CDR3 is CSGERESTDTQYF. In nucleotides, the CDR3 is TGCAGCGGCGAGCGGGAGAGCACAGATACGCAGTATTTT.

This clonotype was counted at least ten times. This chain connects TRBV19 to TRBJ2-3; no clear D gene. Trimming removed 5 bases from V and 7 bases from J, with 7 bases in between. The CDR3 is 11 amino acids. Germline CDR1 is LNHDA and CDR2 is SQIVND (reference sequence). Written as DNA, the CDR3 is TGTGCCAGTAGTTTGGGGAATACGCAGTATTTT. Its protein product is CASSLGNTQYF.

About this clonotype itself: The junction departs from germline at one end; a sequencing error may be responsible. The chain uses TRBV4-3 and TRBJ2-7; either TRBD1 or TRBD2 may supply D (5 bases each). Germline CDR1 and CDR2: LGHNA and YSLEER. This CDR3 has 15 residues. The CDR3 coding sequence is TGCGCCAGCAGCCAAGATGTGGGGGTCCTCTACGGGCAGTACTTC. This sequence encodes CASSQDVGVLYGQYF.

The chain has TRBV11-2 and TRBJ1-2; D possibly corresponds to TRBD1 (6 bases). Germline V lookup: CDR1 SGHAT, CDR2 FQNNGV. V was trimmed by 5 bases and J by 4 bases, leaving 17 bases between them. The CDR3 length is 15 residues. CDR3 sequence: CASSLLRTDAYGYTF. The CDR3 nucleotides are TGTGCCAGCAGCCTTCTCAGGACAGATGCCTATGGCTACACCTTC.

This clonotype was recorded many times. The chain combines TRBV6-6 with TRBJ1-5; TRBD1 aligns across 9 bases. Germline V gene lookup returns CDR1 MNHNY and CDR2 SVGAGI (reference sequence). V shed 2 bases and J 6 bases; nucleotides not matched to a gene: 8. There are 16 residues in the CDR3. In DNA form, the CDR3 reads TGTGCCAGCAGTTACCTCGTTACAGGGGGCGGTCAGCCCCAGCATTTT. This sequence encodes CASSYLVTGGGQPQHF.